Sequencing of this T cell receptor beta chain was carried out in a study of shared clonotypes between healthy human individuals. The CDR3 sequence is 15 residues long. From germline, CDR1 is MNHEY and CDR2 SMNVEV (reference sequence). Trimming cost V 3 bases and J 7 bases; bases outside gene matches: 8. Repertoires were generated with immunoSEQ multiplex PCR, while TCRdb's copy carries only in-frame clones and drops some. This table holds roughly 510,000 clones, 60% to 80% found once. The clonotype was recovered from a woman aged 40 to 50 in good health. Some clones in this sample may be carry-over from other donors' samples. Sequencing was performed on PBMCs. The chain recombines TRBV27 with TRBJ2-1, with TRBD2 matching 8 bases. Here the CDR3 DNA reads TGTGCCAGCAGTTTCTCAGCGGGAGTTTCTAATGAGCAGTTCTTC. It codes for CASSFSAGVSNEQFF.